Listed below are T cell receptor beta chains from one sample, sequenced in a study of regulatory T cells in long-lasting Graves disease. In TCRdb, the multiplex PCR reads were re-called with MiXCR into one record per CDR3 protein. Among some 490,000 distinct CDR3 sequences, about 12% were seen once, and the ten largest hold approximately 9.6%. This sample also belongs to another study, concerning T cells in Graves' hyperthyroidism and ophthalmopathy.

Specimen: peripheral blood mononuclear cells (PBMCs), collected at new diagnosis, from a patient treated with antithyroid drugs. Receptors were obtained from a woman in her thirties with Graves disease. CDR3s include the opening cysteine and the closing phenylalanine or tryptophan. Each record gives: CDR3 DNA, CDR3 protein, clone size, D gene, J gene, V gene. A D gene is named only where the DNA matches it firmly. Clone size, where shown, is once, few, many, or a class for clones that have expanded.

TGTGCCATCAGTGGTCCGGGACAGGGCACCGAGGGCTATGGCTACACCTTC,CAISGPGQGTEGYGYTF,many,TRBD1,TRBJ1-2,TRBV10-3
TGCAGCGTTGTAAGATCGGGACTAGCGGGCCAAGAGACCCAGTACTTC,CSVVRSGLAGQETQYF,many,TRBD2,TRBJ2-5,TRBV29-1
TGTGCCAGCAGTTTAGCGTCCGGGTACTATGGCTACACCTTC,CASSLASGYYGYTF,many,.,TRBJ1-2,TRBV12-3/TRBV12-4
TGTGCCAGCAGAGGACAGGGGGGGCAAGAGACCCAGTACTTC,CASRGQGGQETQYF,few,TRBD1,TRBJ2-5,TRBV25-1
TGTGCCAGCAGTCCTCGGACACCCCGCTCCTACGAGCAGTACTTC,CASSPRTPRSYEQYF,many,.,TRBJ2-7,TRBV12-3/TRBV12-4
TGTGCCAGCAGCTTAGACACGGGGTCCAGCGTCCATGAGCAGTTCTTC,CASSLDTGSSVHEQFF,many,.,TRBJ2-1,TRBV7-2
TGTGCCGCTACATATTCCGGCCCTAACTATGGCTACACCTTC,CAATYSGPNYGYTF,many,.,TRBJ1-2,TRBV6-1
TGTGCCAGCAGAGCCGGGACAGGGGAGCGGGGGAGGGAGCAGTACTTC,CASRAGTGERGREQYF,.,TRBD1,TRBJ2-7,TRBV11-2
TGTGCCAGCAGTTTACGAACTAGCGGCGCCAATGAGCAGTTCTTC,CASSLRTSGANEQFF,many,TRBD2,TRBJ2-1,TRBV28
TGTGCCAGCAGCGAGGCGAGGGGGCGCCACAATGAGCAGTTCTTC,CASSEARGRHNEQFF,.,TRBD1,TRBJ2-1,TRBV6-1
TGCAGTGCTAGAGCGGACAGGGACGAGCAGTACTTC,CSARADRDEQYF,many,TRBD1,TRBJ2-7,TRBV20-1
TGTGCCAGCAGCTTAGAGGGTTTTCGCAATCAGCCCCAGCACTTT,CASSLEGFRNQPQHF,many,.,TRBJ1-5,TRBV11-2